This T cell receptor beta chain is from a study of stem cell transplantation in POMP-related autoinflammatory disease. Deletions cut 3 bases from V and 2 bases from J, with 15 bases between. The CDR3 has 16 residues. The V gene's germline CDR1 is SGDLS and CDR2 YYNGEE. The assay was immunoSEQ multiplex PCR, and TCRdb's table has in-frame clones only and misses some. The profile shows approximately 65,000 clones, approximately 91% of them singletons. Sequenced here: CD4+ T cells from PBMCs, sampled after stem cell transplantation. This TCR was sampled from a human patient with POMP-related autoinflammation and immune dysregulation (PRAID). The graft donor may be the source of some T cells. This chain links TRBV9 with TRBJ1-3; D is unresolved. CDR3 sequence: CASSASIRRTGNTIYF. Written as DNA, the CDR3 is TGTGCCAGCAGCGCTTCGATTAGAAGGACTGGAAACACCATATATTTT.